This T cell receptor beta chain is from a study of control samples from healthy donors and cancer patients. Sequencing was performed with immunoSEQ multiplex PCR; in TCRdb, only in-frame clones are kept and a portion is missing. The sample yields 98,000 or so clones, roughly four fifths seen once. This CDR3 contains 17 residues. The germline gives CDR1 SGHDN, CDR2 FVKESK. V lost 0 bases to trimming and J lost 1 base, with 15 bases between them. This chain uses TRBV14 with TRBJ1-2; D is ambiguous. This receptor was identified in a man younger than 35 in good health. Sequencing was done on a sample of blood. For the CDR3, the DNA is TGTGCCAGCAGCCAAGAAAGATCGAGTCGGGATAACTATGGCTACACCTTC. Protein product: CASSQERSSRDNYGYTF.